One and the same sample provided the 22 T cell receptor beta chains below, sequenced in a study of T cell responses to AZD1222 COVID-19 vaccine. Sequenced by immunoSEQ multiplex PCR; TCRdb stores in-frame clones only, minus some. The sample consists of about 120,000 clones, roughly nine tenths of them appearing once. The sample in question was peripheral blood, obtained on day 0 of AZD1222 vaccination. These receptors were collected from an adult in good health.

This sequence joins TRBV3-1 (or the pseudogene TRBV3-2) and TRBJ2-1, with 10 nucleotides matching TRBD2. V lost 4 bases to trimming and J lost 7 bases; unmatched junction nucleotides: 10. Germline V gene data show CDR1 as LGHDT and CDR2 as YNNKEL (reference sequence). The CDR3 sequence is 16 residues long. CDR3 residues: CASSPEAGGALNEQFF. Written as DNA, the CDR3 is TGTGCCAGCAGCCCCGAAGCGGGAGGGGCGCTTAATGAGCAGTTCTTC.

J is TRBJ2-3 and V is TRBV7-3, with 8 nucleotides matching TRBD1. J gave up 5 bases and V 5 bases, and 6 bases lay outside the gene matches. Germline V gene data show CDR1 as SGHTA and CDR2 as FQGTGA. CDR3 length: 14 residues. The CDR3, as DNA: TGTGCCAGCAGCCTACAGGGGGTAGGAGATACGCAGTATTTT. Translation gives CASSLQGVGDTQYF.

This sequence joins TRBV18 and TRBJ2-7, with D tentatively TRBD2 (5 bases). V lost 2 bases, J lost 6 bases, and 11 bases lay in between. This CDR3 is built from 13 residues. The germline V gene encodes CDR1 KGHSH and CDR2 LQKENI. This chain's CDR3 is CASSPDQSGEQYF. The CDR3 region has the DNA TGTGCCAGCTCACCAGATCAGAGCGGCGAGCAGTACTTC.

The chain employs TRBV30 and TRBJ2-5; D not certain. V lost 0 bases to trimming and J lost 5 bases, with 10 bases between them. Germline V gene data show CDR1 as GTSNPN and CDR2 as SVGIG (reference sequence). The CDR3 contains 13 residues. CDR3: CAWSVQVWETQYF. In DNA form, the CDR3 reads TGTGCCTGGAGTGTACAAGTTTGGGAGACCCAGTACTTC.

This chain joins TRBV28 and TRBJ1-2, with D perhaps TRBD1 (5 bases). The CDR3 has 14 amino acids. Germline V gene lookup returns CDR1 MDHEN and CDR2 SYDVKM. Trimming took 6 bases from V and 6 from J, leaving 17 bases between them. Written as DNA, the CDR3 is TGTGCCAGCAGGGACTCGGGGACGAAAGATGGCTACACCTTC. This codes for CASRDSGTKDGYTF.

The gene calls are TRBV19 and TRBJ2-7, with 8 nucleotides matching TRBD1. This CDR3 has 15 residues. Germline loops: CDR1 LNHDA, CDR2 SQIVND (reference sequence). The V segment lost 4 bases and the J segment 1 base; nucleotides outside the gene matches: 6. The CDR3 protein is CASSKPGQASYEQYF. The CDR3 DNA sequence: TGTGCCAGTAGTAAACCGGGACAGGCTTCCTACGAGCAGTACTTC.

This rearrangement joins TRBV7-6 to TRBJ1-3; TRBD1 matches at 8 bases. V shed 5 bases, J shed 4 bases, and the junction held 13 bases outside the gene matches. The CDR3 contains 17 residues. Germline V gene sequence: CDR1 SGHVS, CDR2 FNYEAQ. The CDR3 reads CASSPHLDRGTGNTIYF. The CDR3 DNA reads TGTGCCAGCAGCCCCCACCTCGACAGGGGAACAGGAAACACCATATATTTT.

The chain links TRBV19 to TRBJ1-1; the D is unclear. Germline V CDR1 and CDR2: LNHDA, SQIVND (reference sequence). The V and J ends lost 6 bases and 6 bases respectively, with 11 bases between them. CDR3 length: 12 amino acids. Here the CDR3 reads CASSSYSSEAFF. DNA for the CDR3: TGTGCCAGTAGCAGCTACAGCTCTGAAGCTTTCTTT.

V and J are TRBV30 and TRBJ1-3; no reliable D call. Trimming removed 2 bases from V and 4 bases from J, with 15 bases in between. The CDR3 totals 15 residues. Germline CDR1 and CDR2: GTSNPN and SVGIG (reference sequence). The CDR3 protein is CAWSRPPAWGNTIYF. DNA of the CDR3: TGTGCCTGGAGTAGGCCCCCTGCCTGGGGAAACACCATATATTTT.

The chain couples TRBV29-1 to TRBJ1-1, with a possible D match to TRBD1 (5 bases). Trimming removed 6 bases from V and 6 bases from J, with 14 bases in between. This CDR3 contains 12 residues. CDR1 SQVTM and CDR2 ANQGSEA come from the germline V gene. The CDR3 sequence: CSVRGGASEAFF. The CDR3 coding sequence is TGCAGCGTCCGAGGAGGGGCTTCTGAAGCTTTCTTT.

V is TRBV7-9 and J is TRBJ2-3, with 12 positions matching TRBD1. The CDR3 is made up of 17 amino acids. The trim removed 5 bases at V and 4 bases at J, leaving 10 bases unmatched. Germline assignment: CDR1 SEHNR and CDR2 FQNEAQ (reference sequence). Here the CDR3 reads CASSSNPGTGGADTQYF. The CDR3 nucleotides are TGTGCCAGCAGCAGTAACCCCGGGACAGGGGGCGCAGATACGCAGTATTTT.

The chain carries TRBV24-1 and TRBJ2-7, with 13 bases identical to TRBD2. V was clipped by 5 bases and J by 2 bases; unmatched bases: 5. CDR1 and CDR2 (germline): KGHDR, SFDVKD. This CDR3 contains 16 residues. CDR3 DNA: TGTGCCACCAGTGGAGAAGGGACTAGCGGGGCCTACGAGCAGTACTTC. It codes for CATSGEGTSGAYEQYF.

V is TRBV19 and J is TRBJ2-3, with no clear D. The germline V and J ends were trimmed by 4 bases and 4 bases, with 9 bases remaining between them. This CDR3 has 13 residues. Per germline, CDR1 LNHDA and CDR2 SQIVND (reference sequence). The CDR3 DNA reads TGTGCCAGTAGTAATCTGGGGTCAGATACGCAGTATTTT. Translating it yields CASSNLGSDTQYF.

This chain uses TRBV30 with TRBJ1-5; D possibly corresponds to TRBD1 (5 bases). Between the trimmed V and J ends, which lost 5 bases and 0 bases, there was a span of 11 bases. CDR3 length: 14 amino acids. Per the germline V gene, CDR1 is GTSNPN and CDR2 is SVGIG (reference sequence). The DNA of the CDR3 is TGTGCCTGGTCATCAGGGTATAGCAATCAGCCCCAGCATTTT. Encoded protein: CAWSSGYSNQPQHF.

The chain couples TRBV27 to TRBJ2-1; TRBD1 matches 7 bases. Germline assignment: CDR1 MNHEY and CDR2 SMNVEV (reference sequence). This CDR3 contains 15 residues. The junction had 9 bases not matched to a gene; V was cut back by 2 bases and J by 8 bases. DNA for the CDR3: TGTGCCAGCAGTTTAACCTACAGGGGATCGGATGAGCAGTTCTTC. Its translation: CASSLTYRGSDEQFF.

V is TRBV6-4 and J is TRBJ1-5; D gene unclear. The CDR3 totals 16 residues. Trimming removed 4 bases from V and 0 bases from J, with 13 bases in between. Germline V CDR1 and CDR2: MRHNA, SNTAGT. The CDR3 loop reads CASSAGSLYSNQPQHF. In DNA form, the CDR3 reads TGTGCCAGCAGTGCGGGTTCGCTCTATAGCAATCAGCCCCAGCATTTT.

This clone turned up a few times. The chain links TRBV9 to TRBJ2-7, with no clear D. V was shortened by 4 bases and J by 4 bases, with 12 bases between the two germline ends. Germline loops: CDR1 SGDLS, CDR2 YYNGEE. The CDR3 runs to 13 residues. The CDR3 DNA follows: TGTGCCAGCAGCCCGTCGCAAGGGTACGAGCAGTACTTC. Translating gives CASSPSQGYEQYF.

This chain joins TRBV5-4 and TRBJ1-2, with D tentatively TRBD1 (6 bases). Germline V gene lookup returns CDR1 SGHNT and CDR2 YYREEE (reference sequence). The CDR3 length is 16 residues. Trimming took 8 bases from V and 3 from J, leaving 23 bases between them. DNA for the CDR3: TGTGCCAGTTCACGTGGGCAGGGGTCGGATGACTATGGCTACACCTTC. This gives the protein CASSRGQGSDDYGYTF.

V usage is TRBV5-1 and J usage is TRBJ1-5; 9 bases match TRBD1. Losses at the gene ends were 3 bases for V and 7 bases for J; bases not matched to a gene: 5. There are 14 residues in the CDR3. The germline V gene has CDR1 SGHRS and CDR2 YFSETQ. The CDR3 loop is CASSSTGGGQPQHF. CDR3 nucleotide sequence: TGCGCCAGCAGCTCAACAGGGGGCGGCCAGCCCCAGCATTTT.

V usage is TRBV3-1 (or the pseudogene TRBV3-2) and J usage is TRBJ2-7; unclear D gene. The germline CDR1 and CDR2 sequences are LGHDT and YNNKEL (reference sequence). V was clipped by 4 bases and J by 3 bases, with 7 bases between them. The CDR3 totals 12 residues. The CDR3 region is CASSPPGYEQYF. CDR3 sequence (DNA): TGTGCCAGCAGCCCACCCGGCTACGAGCAGTACTTC.

The chain is built from TRBV24-1 and TRBJ2-1, with 10 bases aligning to TRBD2. Germline CDR1 KGHDR, CDR2 SFDVKD. The CDR3 is 14 amino acids. The junction had 3 bases not matched to a gene; V was cut back by 5 bases and J by 6 bases. Written as DNA, the CDR3 is TGTGCCACCAGTGGGCTAGCGGGAGCCAATGAGCAGTTCTTC. This gives the protein CATSGLAGANEQFF.

This clone came up once. The chain carries TRBV2 and TRBJ1-5; D is unresolved. This CDR3 has 16 amino acids. Trimming removed 5 bases at V and 4 bases at J, with 18 bases between. Germline V gene lookup returns CDR1 SNHLY and CDR2 FYNNEI. CDR3 DNA sequence: TGTGCCAGCAGTCCCCCCTCCCGGTCTTCAAATCAGCCCCAGCATTTT. Amino acids: CASSPPSRSSNQPQHF.